This TCR beta chain is drawn from a study of blood T cell repertoires in COVID-19. The overall study: Sources were T cells, B-cell-depleted T cells, or PBMCs; the material itself was cDNA or gDNA.

As originally analysed: Estimation of nucleated cell counts relied on the amplification of reference gene primers. Using immunoSEQ multiplex PCR, the repertoire was profiled, and TCRdb retains in-frame clones only, with some absent. V and J calls plus clone size are reproduced from that table; the DNA served to infer D and trimming. The data contain about 320,000 clones, approximately 85% of them singletons. With 5 bases removed from V and 6 bases from J, the gap between germline ends came to 20 bases. Germline CDR1 and CDR2: LNHDA and SQIVND (reference sequence). CDR3 length: 16 residues. The chain employs TRBV19 and TRBJ1-5, with D unclear. The source of this sequence is a woman between 50 and 59 years old with acute or convalescent COVID-19. The source material was peripheral blood. The CDR3 coding sequence is TGTGCCAGTAGTTGGGCCCAGACATACCTCACTCAGCCCCAGCATTTT. Amino acid sequence: CASSWAQTYLTQPQHF.